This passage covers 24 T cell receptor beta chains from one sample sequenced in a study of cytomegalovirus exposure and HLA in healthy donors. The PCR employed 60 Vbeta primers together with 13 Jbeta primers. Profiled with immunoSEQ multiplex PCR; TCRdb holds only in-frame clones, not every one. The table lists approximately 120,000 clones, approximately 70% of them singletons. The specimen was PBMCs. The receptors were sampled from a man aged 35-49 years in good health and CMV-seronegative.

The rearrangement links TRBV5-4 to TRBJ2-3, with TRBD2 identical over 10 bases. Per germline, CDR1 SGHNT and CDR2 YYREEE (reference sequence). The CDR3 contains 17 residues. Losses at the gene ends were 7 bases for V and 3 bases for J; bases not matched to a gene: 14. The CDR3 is CASHPNTGTSETDTQYF. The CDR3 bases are TGTGCCAGCCACCCTAATACCGGGACTAGCGAAACAGATACGCAGTATTTT.

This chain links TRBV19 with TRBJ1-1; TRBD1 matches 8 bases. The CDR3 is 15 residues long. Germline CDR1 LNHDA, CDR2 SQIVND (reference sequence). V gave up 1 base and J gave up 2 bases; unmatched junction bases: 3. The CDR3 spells CASSIAGGINTEAFF. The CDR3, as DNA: TGTGCCAGTAGTATAGCAGGGGGCATTAACACTGAAGCTTTCTTT.

The CDR3 protein is CASSQDAGDDEKLFF. The DNA for the CDR3 is TGCGCCAGCAGCCAAGATGCGGGGGACGATGAAAAACTGTTTTTT. The genes are TRBV4-3 and TRBJ1-4, with D tentatively TRBD1 (5 bases). This CDR3 spans 15 amino acids. Trimming stripped 0 bases from V and 6 bases from J, with 11 bases between. Per the germline V gene, CDR1 is LGHNA and CDR2 is YSLEER.

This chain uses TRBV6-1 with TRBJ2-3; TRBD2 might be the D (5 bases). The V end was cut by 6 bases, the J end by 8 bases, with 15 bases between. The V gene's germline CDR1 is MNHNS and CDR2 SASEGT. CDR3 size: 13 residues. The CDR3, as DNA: TGTGCCAGCAGGGAGGCCTCCGATCGTACGCAGTATTTT. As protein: CASREASDRTQYF.

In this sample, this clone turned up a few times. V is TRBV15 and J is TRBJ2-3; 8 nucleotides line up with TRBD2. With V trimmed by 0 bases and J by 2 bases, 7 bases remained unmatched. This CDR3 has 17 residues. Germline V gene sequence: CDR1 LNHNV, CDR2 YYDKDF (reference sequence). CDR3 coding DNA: TGTGCCACCAGCAGAGATCAAATAGCGGGGTTCACAGATACGCAGTATTTT. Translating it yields CATSRDQIAGFTDTQYF.

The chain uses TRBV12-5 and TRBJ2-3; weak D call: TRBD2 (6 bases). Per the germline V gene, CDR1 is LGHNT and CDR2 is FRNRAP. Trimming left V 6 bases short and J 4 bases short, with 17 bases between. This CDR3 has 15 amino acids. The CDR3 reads CASGAGTRKADTQYF. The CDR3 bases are TGTGCTAGTGGCGCCGGGACTCGAAAAGCAGATACGCAGTATTTT.

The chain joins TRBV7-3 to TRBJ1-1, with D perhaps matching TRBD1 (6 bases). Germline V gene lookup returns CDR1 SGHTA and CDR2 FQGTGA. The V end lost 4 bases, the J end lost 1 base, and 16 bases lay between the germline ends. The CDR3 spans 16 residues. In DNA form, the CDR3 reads TGTGCCAGCAGCTCAGGACCAGGGGTTGCGAACACTGAAGCTTTCTTT. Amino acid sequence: CASSSGPGVANTEAFF.

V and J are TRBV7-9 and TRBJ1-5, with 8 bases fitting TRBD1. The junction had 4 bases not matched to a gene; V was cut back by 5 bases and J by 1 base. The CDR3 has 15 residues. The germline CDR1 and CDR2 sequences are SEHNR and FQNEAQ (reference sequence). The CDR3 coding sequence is TGTGCCAGCAGCCCAGACAGGGGAAGCAATCAGCCCCAGCATTTT. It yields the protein CASSPDRGSNQPQHF. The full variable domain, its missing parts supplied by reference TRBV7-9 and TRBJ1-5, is DTGVSQNPRHKITKRGQNVTFRCDPISEHNRLYWYRQTLGQGPEFLTYFQNEAQLEKSRLLSDRFSAERPKGSFSTLEIQRTEQGDSAMYLCASSPDRGSNQPQHFGDGTRLSIL.

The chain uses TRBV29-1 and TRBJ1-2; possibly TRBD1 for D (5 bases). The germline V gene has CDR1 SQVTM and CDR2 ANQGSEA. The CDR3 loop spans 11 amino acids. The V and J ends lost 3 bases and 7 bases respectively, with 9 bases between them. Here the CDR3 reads CSVEGPSGYTF. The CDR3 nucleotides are TGCAGCGTTGAGGGGCCTTCTGGCTACACCTTC.

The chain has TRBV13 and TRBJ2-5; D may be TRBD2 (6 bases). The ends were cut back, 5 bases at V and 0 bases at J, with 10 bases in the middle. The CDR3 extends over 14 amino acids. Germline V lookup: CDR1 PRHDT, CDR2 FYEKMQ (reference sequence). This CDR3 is CASSRGMYQETQYF. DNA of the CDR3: TGTGCCAGCAGCCGCGGGATGTACCAAGAGACCCAGTACTTC.

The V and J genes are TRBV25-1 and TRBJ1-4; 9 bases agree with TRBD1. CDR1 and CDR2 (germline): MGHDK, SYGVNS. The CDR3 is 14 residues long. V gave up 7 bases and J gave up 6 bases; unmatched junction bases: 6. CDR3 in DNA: TGTGCCAGCAACGGACAGGGGTGGGATGAAAAACTGTTTTTT. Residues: CASNGQGWDEKLFF.

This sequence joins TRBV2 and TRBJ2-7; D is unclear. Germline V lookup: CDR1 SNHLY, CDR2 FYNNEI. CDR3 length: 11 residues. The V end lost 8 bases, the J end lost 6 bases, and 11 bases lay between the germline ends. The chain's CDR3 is CASLSNPEQYF. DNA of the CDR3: TGTGCCAGCCTATCGAACCCCGAGCAGTACTTC.

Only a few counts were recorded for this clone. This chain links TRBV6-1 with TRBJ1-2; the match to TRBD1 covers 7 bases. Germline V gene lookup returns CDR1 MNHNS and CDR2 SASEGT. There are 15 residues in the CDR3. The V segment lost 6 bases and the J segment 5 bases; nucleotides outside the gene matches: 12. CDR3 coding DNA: TGTGCCAGCAGCGATGCTCCACAGGGGTCTTATGGCTACACCTTC. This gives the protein CASSDAPQGSYGYTF.

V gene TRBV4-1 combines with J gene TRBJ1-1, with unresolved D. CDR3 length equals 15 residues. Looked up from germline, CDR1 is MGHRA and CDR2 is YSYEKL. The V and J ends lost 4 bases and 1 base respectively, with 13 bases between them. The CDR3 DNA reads TGCGCCAGCAGCCTCCCGGGTCACCCGAACACTGAAGCTTTCTTT. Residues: CASSLPGHPNTEAFF.

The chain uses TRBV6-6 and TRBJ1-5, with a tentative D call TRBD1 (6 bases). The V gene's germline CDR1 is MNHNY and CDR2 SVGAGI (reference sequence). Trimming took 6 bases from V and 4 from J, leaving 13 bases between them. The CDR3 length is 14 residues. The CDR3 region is CASRNPQGNQPQHF. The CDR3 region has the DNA TGTGCCAGCAGAAACCCTCAGGGGAATCAGCCCCAGCATTTT.

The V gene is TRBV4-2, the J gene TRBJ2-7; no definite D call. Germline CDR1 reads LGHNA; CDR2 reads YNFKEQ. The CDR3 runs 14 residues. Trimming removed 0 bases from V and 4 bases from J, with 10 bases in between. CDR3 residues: CASSQEAAVYEQYF. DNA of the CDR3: TGTGCCAGCAGCCAAGAAGCCGCGGTGTACGAGCAGTACTTC.

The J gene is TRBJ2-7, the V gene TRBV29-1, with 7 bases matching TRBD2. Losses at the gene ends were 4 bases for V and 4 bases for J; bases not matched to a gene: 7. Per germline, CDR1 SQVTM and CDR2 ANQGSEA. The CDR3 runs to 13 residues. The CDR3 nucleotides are TGCAGCGTTGGTGGCGGGGGTGGGTACGAGCAGTACTTC. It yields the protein CSVGGGGGYEQYF.

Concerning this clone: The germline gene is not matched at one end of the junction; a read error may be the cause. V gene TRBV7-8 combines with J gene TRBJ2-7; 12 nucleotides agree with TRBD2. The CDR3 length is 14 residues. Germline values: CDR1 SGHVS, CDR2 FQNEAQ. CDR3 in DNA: TGTGCCAGCAGCCTAGCGGGGGGGAACTACGAGCAGTACTTC. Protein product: CASSLAGGNYEQYF.

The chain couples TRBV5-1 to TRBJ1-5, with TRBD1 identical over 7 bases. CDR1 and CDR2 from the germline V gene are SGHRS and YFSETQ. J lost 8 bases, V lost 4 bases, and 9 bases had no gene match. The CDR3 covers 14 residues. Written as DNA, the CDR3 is TGCGCCAGCAGCCCTCAGGGACAGACGGAGCCCCAGCATTTT. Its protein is CASSPQGQTEPQHF. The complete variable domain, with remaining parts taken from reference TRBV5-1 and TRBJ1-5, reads KAGVTQTPRYLIKTRGQQVTLSCSPISGHRSVSWYQQTPGQGLQFLFEYFSETQRNKGNFPGRFSGRQFSNSRSEMNVSTLELGDSALYLCASSPQGQTEPQHFGDGTRLSIL.

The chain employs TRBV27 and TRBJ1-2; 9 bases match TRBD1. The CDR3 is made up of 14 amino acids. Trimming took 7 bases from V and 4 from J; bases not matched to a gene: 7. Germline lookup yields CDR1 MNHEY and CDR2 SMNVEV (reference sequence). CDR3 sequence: CASTTGTGRYGYTF. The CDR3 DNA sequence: TGTGCCAGCACCACCGGGACAGGGCGCTATGGCTACACCTTC.

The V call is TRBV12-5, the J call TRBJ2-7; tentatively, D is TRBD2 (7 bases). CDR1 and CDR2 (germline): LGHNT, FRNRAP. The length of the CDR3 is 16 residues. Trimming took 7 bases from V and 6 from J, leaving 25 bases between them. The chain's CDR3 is CASASVGGALGGEQYF. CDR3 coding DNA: TGTGCTAGTGCTTCCGTAGGGGGGGCCTTAGGCGGCGAGCAGTACTTC. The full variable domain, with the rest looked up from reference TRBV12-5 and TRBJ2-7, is DARVTQTPRHKVTEMGQEVTMRCQPILGHNTVFWYRQTMMQGLELLAYFRNRAPLDDSGMPKDRFSAEMPDATLATLKIQPSEPRDSAVYFCASASVGGALGGEQYFGPGTRLTVT.

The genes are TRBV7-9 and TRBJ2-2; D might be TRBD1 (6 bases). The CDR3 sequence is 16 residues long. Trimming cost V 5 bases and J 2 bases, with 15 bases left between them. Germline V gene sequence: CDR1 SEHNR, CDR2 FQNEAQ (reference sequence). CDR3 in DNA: TGTGCCAGCAGCCCAGGGGCAGGGATCAACACCGGGGAGCTGTTTTTT. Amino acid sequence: CASSPGAGINTGELFF.

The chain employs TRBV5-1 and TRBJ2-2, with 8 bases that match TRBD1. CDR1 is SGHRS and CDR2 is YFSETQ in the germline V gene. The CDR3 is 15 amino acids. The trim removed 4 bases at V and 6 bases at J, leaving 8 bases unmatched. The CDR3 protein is CASSLGQGGSGELFF. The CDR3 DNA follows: TGCGCCAGCAGCCTAGGACAGGGTGGATCCGGGGAGCTGTTTTTT.

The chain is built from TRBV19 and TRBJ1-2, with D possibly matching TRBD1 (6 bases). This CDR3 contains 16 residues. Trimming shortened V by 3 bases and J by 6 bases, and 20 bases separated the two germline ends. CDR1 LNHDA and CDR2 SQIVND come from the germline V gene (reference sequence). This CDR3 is CASSIPSGGARDGYTF. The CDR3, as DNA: TGTGCCAGTAGTATCCCAAGCGGGGGGGCGCGTGATGGCTACACCTTC.